The 4 T cell receptor beta chains below come from one sample, sequenced in a study of CD8+CD57+ T cells in acquired aplastic anemia. Genomic DNA constituted the template upon which TCR beta VDJ and CDR3 profiling was performed. MiXCR, applied by TCRdb to the reads, yields one record per CDR3 protein. The sample lists about 210,000 distinct CDR3 sequences, under 65% occurring once. Source material: sorted CD4+, CD8+, or CD8+CD57+ T cells (not recorded which) from PBMCs. These receptors came from a human donor in good health.

The table lists this clonotype with many counts. The V call is TRBV4-1, the J call TRBJ1-2; TRBD1 agrees at 7 bases. This CDR3 region has 14 residues. With V trimmed by 0 bases and J by 8 bases, 6 bases remained unmatched. Germline V CDR1 and CDR2: MGHRA, YSYEKL. DNA of the CDR3: TGCGCCAGCAGCCAAGAGGGCAGGGGGATCGGCTACACCTTC. Its translation is CASSQEGRGIGYTF.

Ten or more counts support this clonotype. V usage is TRBV3-1 and J usage is TRBJ1-1, with D unresolved. CDR1 is LGHDT and CDR2 is YNNKEL in the germline V gene (reference sequence). The CDR3 sequence is 15 residues long. V lost 0 bases and J lost 5, with 13 bases in between. CDR3 in amino acids: CASSQDSDRRTEAFF. DNA for the CDR3: TGTGCCAGCAGCCAAGATTCGGACCGACGGACTGAAGCTTTCTTT. The variable domain in full, with the rest retrieved from reference TRBV3-1 and TRBJ1-1, is DTAVSQTPKYLVTQMGNDKSIKCEQNLGHDTMYWYKQDSKKFLKIMFSYNNKELIINETVPNRFSPKSPDKAHLNLHINSLELGDSAVYFCASSQDSDRRTEAFFGQGTRLTVV.

The chain employs TRBV30 and TRBJ2-7; D call uncertain. CDR3 length equals 19 residues. V was shortened by 2 bases and J by 4 bases, with 30 bases between the two germline ends. Germline assignment: CDR1 GTSNPN and CDR2 SVGIG (reference sequence). The CDR3 DNA follows: TGTGCCTGGAGTATAAATGACCCGAGAGTCAATACAATGAGTTACGAGCAGTACTTC. Its translation is CAWSINDPRVNTMSYEQYF. The entire variable domain, with the rest obtained from reference TRBV30 and TRBJ2-7, is as follows: SQTIHQWPATLVQPVGSPLSLECTVEGTSNPNLYWYRQAAGRGLQLLFYSVGIGQISSEVPQNLSASRPQDRQFILSSKKLLLSDSGFYLCAWSINDPRVNTMSYEQYFGPGTRLTVT.

This clonotype was observed many times. The CDR3 bases are TGTGCCAGCAGTTACGGGACAGGGGTCGGGCAGCCCCAGCATTTT. It is translated as CASSYGTGVGQPQHF. The chain combines TRBV6-5 with TRBJ1-5; TRBD1 matches 10 bases. V lost 2 bases and J lost 7; bases outside the gene matches: 5. This CDR3 is 15 amino acids long. Germline assignment: CDR1 MNHEY and CDR2 SVGAGI.